This entry concerns a single T cell receptor beta chain. Data came from immunoSEQ multiplex PCR; TCRdb stores just in-frame clones and leaves some out. Found here are approximately 150,000 clones, roughly 92% of them singletons; the top ten hold approximately 1.4%. This CDR3 is 19 amino acids long. Trimming took 5 bases from V and 3 from J, leaving 26 bases between them. Germline CDR1 reads KGHDR; CDR2 reads SFDVKD. This sample stems from a study of control samples from healthy donors and cancer patients. The rearrangement uses TRBV24-1 and TRBJ2-3; possible D gene TRBD1, 6 bases. Input material: blood. The receptor was isolated from a woman aged 18-30 years in good health. CDR3 amino acids: CATSALGGARGEWTDTQYF. The CDR3 coding sequence is TGTGCCACCAGTGCCCTAGGGGGTGCCAGGGGAGAATGGACAGATACGCAGTATTTT.